This T cell receptor beta chain was observed in a study of blood T cells in healthy people across ages. On the study more broadly: Per two T cells, about one barcoded beta molecule was captured through template switching. Study-wide findings and caveats: Strong correlation existed between TCR beta diversity and naive T cell percentage. Reliance upon unsorted PBMCs precluded definitive naive versus antigen-experienced comparison.

In the case of this clonotype: Its antigen remains unknown. The junction differs from germline at one of its ends, possibly a read error.

CDR3 length equals 14 residues. Per the germline V gene, CDR1 is SGDLS and CDR2 is YYNGEE. Drawn from each donor were roughly 10 milliliters of peripheral blood. Alongside a J-beta primer mix, a sample-barcoded 5' primer served in a second PCR lasting 7 to 11 cycles. TCRdb reanalysed the 5' RACE reads using MiXCR and keeps one entry per CDR3 protein. The data contain 1.5 million to 2 million distinct CDR3 sequences, about 30% of them singletons. The sequence was obtained from a woman aged 25 to 45 in good health. The rearrangement uses TRBV9 and TRBJ2-7; 7 positions agree with TRBD1. The specimen sequenced was blood. The CDR3 bases are TGTGTCAGCAGCGTAGGGGACAGCTCCTACGAGCAGTACTTC. It translates to CVSSVGDSSYEQYF.